The rows below give T cell receptor beta chains drawn from one sample of a study of T cell responses to AZD1222 COVID-19 vaccine. The table came from immunoSEQ multiplex PCR; TCRdb's copy has only in-frame clones and leaves some out. The table lists some 170,000 clones, 90% to 95% of them singletons. The input for sequencing was peripheral blood, taken 28 days after the second AZD1222 dose. All receptors derive from an adult who received the AZD1222 COVID-19 vaccine. Both conserved end residues are part of each CDR3. The D gene is left open where the match is weak. A clone size is listed for some rows: how often the clone was seen (once, few, many), or a class if it is expanded.

j_call	v_call	d_call	clone_size	cdr3_nt	cdr3_aa
TRBJ2-7	TRBV19	TRBD1	once	TGTGCCAGTAGTATCTATCAGGGGGCATACGAGCAGTACTTC	CASSIYQGAYEQYF
TRBJ2-5	TRBV4-2	TRBD1	NA	TGTGCCAGCAGCGGAGACAGGGTAAGAGAGACCCAGTACTTC	CASSGDRVRETQYF
TRBJ1-2	TRBV6-5	NA	NA	TGTGCCAGCACTAGAGACCCGCAACCTGGCTACACCTTC	CASTRDPQPGYTF
TRBJ1-1	TRBV12-3/TRBV12-4	NA	NA	TGTGCCAGCAGTCTGGACCTGAACACTGAAGCTTTCTTT	CASSLDLNTEAFF
TRBJ1-4	TRBV6-5	NA	NA	TGTGCCAGCAGTTACGTCAGGGGCAGGAATGAAAAACTGTTTTTT	CASSYVRGRNEKLFF
TRBJ2-2	TRBV7-3	TRBD1	NA	TGTGCCAGCAGCTTACCGATGGGACAGGGATACACCGGGGAGCTGTTTTTT	CASSLPMGQGYTGELFF
TRBJ1-1	TRBV7-2	NA	NA	TGTGCCAGCAGCACCCGCGGTGGGAGGACTGAAGCTTTCTTT	CASSTRGGRTEAFF
TRBJ1-4	TRBV30	NA	NA	TGTGCCTGGAGTGTATCCCGGGGAGAAAAACTGTTTTTT	CAWSVSRGEKLFF
TRBJ1-4	TRBV15	NA	NA	TGTGCCACCAGCGGTTGGGGTCCGACTAATGAAAAACTGTTTTTT	CATSGWGPTNEKLFF
TRBJ2-1	TRBV4-1	TRBD1	NA	TGCGCCAGCAGCCAAGAAGGACAGGGTATAATGAGCCAACAGTTCTTC	CASSQEGQGIMSQQFF
TRBJ2-3	TRBV27	NA	once	TGTGCCAGCAGTTTATACACAGGGCCGTCGGCAGATACGCAGTATTTT	CASSLYTGPSADTQYF
TRBJ2-4	TRBV3-1/TRBV3-2	NA	NA	TGTGCCAGCAGCGCTAGCAGATACTTAGCCAAAAACATTCAGTACTTC	CASSASRYLAKNIQYF
TRBJ1-1	TRBV4-2	NA	NA	TGTGCCAGCAGCCAAGTAAGGGTACAGAACACTGAAGCTTTCTTT	CASSQVRVQNTEAFF
TRBJ1-2	TRBV19	NA	NA	TGTGCCAGTACCCCCCCGGGGTCCAGCTATGGCTACACCTTC	CASTPPGSSYGYTF
TRBJ2-3	TRBV11-3	TRBD2	NA	TGTGCCAGCAGCTCTCCCGCGGGAGGGGCAGATACGCAGTATTTT	CASSSPAGGADTQYF
TRBJ2-1	TRBV18	NA	NA	TGTGCCAGCTCATCTGCAGGCCCACTCCGCTACAATGAGCAGTTCTTC	CASSSAGPLRYNEQFF
TRBJ2-5	TRBV7-8	NA	NA	TGTGCCAGCAGCTTAGAAGGCCTGGTCACGACGGAGACCCAGTACTTC	CASSLEGLVTTETQYF
TRBJ2-5	TRBV9	TRBD2	once	TGTGCCAGCAGCGTAGGGGGGACTAGCGGCCTGAGAGAGACCCAGTACTTC	CASSVGGTSGLRETQYF
TRBJ1-5	TRBV7-8	NA	NA	TGTGCCAGCAGCTTACGGGGGAGTAGCAATCAGCCCCAGCATTTT	CASSLRGSSNQPQHF
TRBJ2-2	TRBV18	NA	NA	TGTGCCAGCTCACCCCCACCTAGCTCAGCGAACACCGGGGAGCTGTTTTTT	CASSPPPSSANTGELFF
TRBJ2-1	TRBV4-3	NA	NA	TGCGCCAGCAGCCAAGCTTCTGGGGGAACATATGAGCAGTTCTTC	CASSQASGGTYEQFF
TRBJ2-7	TRBV27	TRBD1	NA	TGTGCCAGCAGTCCCCTCGACAGGGCCTACGAGCAGTACTTC	CASSPLDRAYEQYF
TRBJ2-3	TRBV14	NA	NA	TGTGCCAGCAGCCAAGTGGAACAAAGCACAGATACGCAGTATTTT	CASSQVEQSTDTQYF
TRBJ1-2	TRBV19	NA	NA	TGTGCCAGTAGTATAGAGAGACAGTCAAAGGGCTACACCTTC	CASSIERQSKGYTF
TRBJ2-7	TRBV18	TRBD1	NA	TGTGCCAGCTCCCCGGACAGGACCTACGAGCAGTACTTC	CASSPDRTYEQYF
TRBJ2-2	TRBV27	NA	NA	TGTGCCAGCAGTTTGGCGAACACCGGGGAGCTGTTTTTT	CASSLANTGELFF
TRBJ2-7	TRBV2	TRBD2	NA	TGTGCCAGCAGTGGGGGACTAGCGGGAGTCTACGAGCAGTACTTC	CASSGGLAGVYEQYF
TRBJ2-5	TRBV27	TRBD2	NA	TGTGCCAGCAGGACTAGCGGCAAGTACCAAGAGACCCAGTACTTC	CASRTSGKYQETQYF
TRBJ1-1	TRBV2	TRBD1	NA	TGTGCCAGCAGTGTCGGACAGGGCACTGAAGCTTTCTTT	CASSVGQGTEAFF
TRBJ1-2	TRBV6-1	NA	NA	TGTGCCAGCAGTGATTTGGGGGAAGCTAACTATGGCTACACCTTC	CASSDLGEANYGYTF
TRBJ1-6	TRBV4-1	NA	NA	TGCGCCAGCAGCCTTACAGTAATTCAGGCACCCCTCCACTTT	CASSLTVIQAPLHF
TRBJ2-3	TRBV10-3	TRBD1	NA	TGTGCCATCAGCCGACAGGGTAGCACAGATACGCAGTATTTT	CAISRQGSTDTQYF
TRBJ2-4	TRBV6-5	NA	NA	TGTGCCAGCAGTTACTCGACTGGTGCCCCTCTGTACTTC	CASSYSTGAPLYF
TRBJ2-5	TRBV4-2	TRBD2	NA	TGTGCCAGCAGCCGGGGGACTAGCGGTTTCCAAGAGACCCAGTACTTC	CASSRGTSGFQETQYF
TRBJ2-1	TRBV7-2	NA	NA	TGTGCCAGCAGCTTGATAGGCGGGGAATACAATGAGCAGTTCTTC	CASSLIGGEYNEQFF
TRBJ1-5	TRBV5-6	TRBD1	NA	TGTGCCAGCAGCTGGATGAAGGGGGCATATAGCAATCAGCCCCAGCATTTT	CASSWMKGAYSNQPQHF
TRBJ2-1	TRBV6-5	TRBD1	once	TGTGCCAGCAGCGGGACAGGGTGGGCTGAGCAGTTCTTC	CASSGTGWAEQFF
TRBJ1-6	TRBV10-3	NA	NA	TGTGCCATCAGGGCGTCGACAGGTTCAGAGAATTCACCCCTCCACTTT	CAIRASTGSENSPLHF
TRBJ1-1	TRBV7-9	NA	NA	TGTGCCGGCAGCACCTACAGTACTGAAGCTTTCTTT	CAGSTYSTEAFF
TRBJ1-5	TRBV19	TRBD1	NA	TGTGCCAGTAGATCTGGACAGGGCCATCAGCCCCAGCATTTT	CASRSGQGHQPQHF
TRBJ1-1	TRBV6-2/TRBV6-3	NA	once	TGTGCCAGCAGTTACGGACGGGCGGGAGGGGCTTTCTTT	CASSYGRAGGAFF
TRBJ1-4	TRBV29-1	TRBD1	NA	TGCAGCGGTATGGGACAGGGCGGTGAAAAACTGTTTTTT	CSGMGQGGEKLFF
TRBJ2-1	TRBV27	NA	once	TGTGCCAGCAGTTCCCTCCCCGGGCGGGTCTCCTACAATGAGCAGTTCTTC	CASSSLPGRVSYNEQFF
TRBJ2-7	TRBV19	NA	few	TGTGCCAGTAGTAGCCTTCCCAGGGGCTACGAGCAGTACTTC	CASSSLPRGYEQYF
TRBJ1-5	TRBV27	NA	NA	TGTGCCAGCAGTTCGGGGGATCAGCCCCAGCATTTT	CASSSGDQPQHF
TRBJ1-2	TRBV28	TRBD1	NA	TGTGCCAGCAGTCGGGGAGGGGGCTGGAACTATGGCTACACCTTC	CASSRGGGWNYGYTF
TRBJ2-1	TRBV29-1	TRBD2	NA	TGCAGCGTTGAAAGGGCTAGCGGGGGTATCGGTGAGCAGTTCTTC	CSVERASGGIGEQFF
TRBJ1-1	TRBV27	NA	NA	TGTGCCAGCAGTTTATCGGCCAGTACTGAAGCTTTCTTT	CASSLSASTEAFF
TRBJ2-1	TRBV7-3	TRBD2	NA	TGTGCCAGCAGCTTAAGTGGCCCGACACTAGCGGGGGTCTACAATGAGCAGTTCTTC	CASSLSGPTLAGVYNEQFF
TRBJ2-7	TRBV5-4	NA	NA	TGTGCCAGCAGTTCCCTAGGGACACTACCCTCCTACGAGCAGTACTTC	CASSSLGTLPSYEQYF
TRBJ2-5	TRBV18	NA	NA	TGTGCCAGCTCCCCCGGGACGGGATTTCAAGAGACCCAGTACTTC	CASSPGTGFQETQYF
TRBJ2-7	TRBV7-2	NA	NA	TGTGCCAGCAGCGAAACGGACTGGTCTGGACACTACGAGCAGTACTTC	CASSETDWSGHYEQYF
TRBJ2-7	TRBV5-1	TRBD2	once	TGCGCCAGCAGCTTGGTCCCTAGACTAGCGGGAGGGCCATACTTGGGAGGGTACGAGCAGTACTTC	CASSLVPRLAGGPYLGGYEQYF
TRBJ1-5	TRBV9	NA	NA	TGTGCCAGCAGCCATAGGGGGGCTGGTCAGCCCCAGCATTTT	CASSHRGAGQPQHF
TRBJ1-2	TRBV6-5	NA	NA	TGTGCCAGCAAGGCAAACTATGGCTACACCTTC	CASKANYGYTF
TRBJ2-1	TRBV14	TRBD2	NA	TGTGCCAGCAGCAAAAGGATCCGTGGGACTAGCGGGGGGGAAGATGAGCAGTTCTTC	CASSKRIRGTSGGEDEQFF
TRBJ1-4	TRBV5-3	NA	NA	TGTGCCAGAAGCTTGGAATGGGGCAATGAAAAACTGTTTTTT	CARSLEWGNEKLFF
TRBJ1-2	TRBV5-1	NA	NA	TGCGCCAGCAGCTTGGGTGGGCGAGATGGCTACACCTTC	CASSLGGRDGYTF
TRBJ2-7	TRBV3-1/TRBV3-2	NA	few	TGTGCCAGCAGCTGGGGGGAAGAGCAGTACTTC	CASSWGEEQYF